This T cell receptor beta chain was sequenced in a study of CD8 T cells in ankylosing spondylitis. TCRdb re-called the 5' RACE reads with MiXCR, one entry per CDR3 protein. The sample contains under 850,000 distinct CDR3 sequences, 19% of which appear only once. The CDR3 contains 14 residues. From germline, CDR1 is SEHNR and CDR2 FQNEAQ (reference sequence). Trimming took off 4 bases at V and 6 bases at J, with 16 bases between the two ends. This clonotype was found a few times. As yet, its antigen is unknown. The study, taken as a whole, reports: As for the disease-linked clones, they showed a CD8+ phenotype and occurred at relatively low frequencies in peripheral blood. Before this, some motif variants had been reported in reactive arthritis synovial fluid and blood. A TCR beta motif of eight highly homologous variants appeared characteristic of ankylosing spondylitis blood. Researchers reportedly found disease-linked clones significantly enriched in matched ankylosing spondylitis synovial fluid.

The clonotype originates from a male donor with ankylosing spondylitis. The chain has TRBV7-9 and TRBJ2-7; D uncertain. The sample taken for sequencing was blood, either unsorted or a sorted T cell fraction (not recorded which). The CDR3 nucleotides read TGTGCCAGCAGCTGGGAAGGACGGAGTACCGAGCAGTACTTC. Translation: CASSWEGRSTEQYF. Based on the CDR3 plus reference TRBV7-9 and TRBJ2-7, the full variable domain is DTGVSQNPRHKITKRGQNVTFRCDPISEHNRLYWYRQTLGQGPEFLTYFQNEAQLEKSRLLSDRFSAERPKGSFSTLEIQRTEQGDSAMYLCASSWEGRSTEQYFGPGTRLTVT.